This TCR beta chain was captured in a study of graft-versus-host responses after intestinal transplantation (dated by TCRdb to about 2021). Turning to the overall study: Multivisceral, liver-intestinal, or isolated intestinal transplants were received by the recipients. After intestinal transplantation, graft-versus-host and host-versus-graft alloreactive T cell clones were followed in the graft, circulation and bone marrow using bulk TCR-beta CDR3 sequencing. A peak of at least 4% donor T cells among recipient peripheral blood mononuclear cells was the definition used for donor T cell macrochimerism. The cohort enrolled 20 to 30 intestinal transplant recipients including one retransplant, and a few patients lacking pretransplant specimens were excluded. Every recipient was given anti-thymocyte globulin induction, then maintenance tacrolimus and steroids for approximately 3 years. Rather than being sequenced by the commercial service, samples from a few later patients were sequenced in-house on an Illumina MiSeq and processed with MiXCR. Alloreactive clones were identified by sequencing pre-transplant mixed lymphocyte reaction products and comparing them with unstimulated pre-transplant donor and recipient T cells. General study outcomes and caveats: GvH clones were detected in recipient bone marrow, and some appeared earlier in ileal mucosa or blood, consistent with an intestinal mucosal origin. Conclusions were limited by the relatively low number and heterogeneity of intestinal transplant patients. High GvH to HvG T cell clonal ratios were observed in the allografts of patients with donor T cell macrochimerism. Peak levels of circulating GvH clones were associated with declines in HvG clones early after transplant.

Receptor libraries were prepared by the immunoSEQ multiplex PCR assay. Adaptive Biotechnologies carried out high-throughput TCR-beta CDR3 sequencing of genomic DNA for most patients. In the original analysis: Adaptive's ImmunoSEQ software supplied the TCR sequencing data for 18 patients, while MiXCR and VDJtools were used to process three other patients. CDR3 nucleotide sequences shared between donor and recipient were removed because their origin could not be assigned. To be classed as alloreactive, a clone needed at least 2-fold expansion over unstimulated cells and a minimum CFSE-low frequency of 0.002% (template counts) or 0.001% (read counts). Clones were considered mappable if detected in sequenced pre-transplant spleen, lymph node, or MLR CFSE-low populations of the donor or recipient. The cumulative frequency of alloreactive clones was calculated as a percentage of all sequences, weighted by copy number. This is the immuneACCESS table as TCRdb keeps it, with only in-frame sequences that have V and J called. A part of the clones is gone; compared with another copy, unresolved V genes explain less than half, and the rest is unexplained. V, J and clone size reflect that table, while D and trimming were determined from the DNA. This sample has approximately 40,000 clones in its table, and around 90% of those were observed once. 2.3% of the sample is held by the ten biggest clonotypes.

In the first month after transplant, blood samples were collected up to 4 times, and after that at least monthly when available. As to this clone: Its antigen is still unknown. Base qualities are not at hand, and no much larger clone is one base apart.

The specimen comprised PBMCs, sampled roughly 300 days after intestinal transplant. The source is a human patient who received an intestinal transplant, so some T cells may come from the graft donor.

The CDR3 in this case is CASSLGTPNEQFF. At the DNA level, the sequence is TGTGCCAGCAGTTTAGGAACCCCCAATGAGCAGTTCTTC. The rearranged segments are TRBV27 and TRBJ2-1, with the D gene too uncertain to name. CDR1 MNHEY and CDR2 SMNVEV were looked up in the germline V gene (reference sequence). V is clipped by 2 bases and J by 6 bases, and the sequence between their germline boundaries is 8 bases long. The CDR3 numbers 13 residues from cysteine through phenylalanine. Only the CDR3 part of the read is kept: 39 bases, read in frame from the first base.